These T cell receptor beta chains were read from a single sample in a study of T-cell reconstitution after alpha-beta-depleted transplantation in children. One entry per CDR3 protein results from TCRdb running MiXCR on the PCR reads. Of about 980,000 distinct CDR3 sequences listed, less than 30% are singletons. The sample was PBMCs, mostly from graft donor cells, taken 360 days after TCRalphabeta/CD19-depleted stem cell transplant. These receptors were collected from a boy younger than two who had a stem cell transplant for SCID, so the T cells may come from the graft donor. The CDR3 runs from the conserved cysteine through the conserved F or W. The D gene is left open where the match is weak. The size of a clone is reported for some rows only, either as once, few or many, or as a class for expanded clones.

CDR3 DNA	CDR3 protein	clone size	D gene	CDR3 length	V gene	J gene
TGTGCCAGCAGTTCCGAAGCTAACTATGGCTACACCTTC	CASSSEANYGYTF	NA	NA	13	TRBV12-3/TRBV12-4	TRBJ1-2
TGCAGTGCTAGAGATCCCCGTAGCGAAAAACTGTTTTTT	CSARDPRSEKLFF	NA	NA	13	TRBV20-1	TRBJ1-4
TGTGCCAGCAGTTACTCCGGGCCCCCGGACATTCAGTACTTC	CASSYSGPPDIQYF	few	NA	14	TRBV6-5	TRBJ2-4
TGCAGCGTTGATATTCCAGGGTCCTACGAGCAGTACTTC	CSVDIPGSYEQYF	NA	NA	13	TRBV29-1	TRBJ2-7
TGTGCCAGCAGTTACCTAGCGGGGGTAACGGAGACCCAGTACTTC	CASSYLAGVTETQYF	NA	TRBD2	15	TRBV6-2/TRBV6-3	TRBJ2-5
TGCGCCAGCAGGGCCCGGCAGCTTAACACAGATACGCAGTATTTT	CASRARQLNTDTQYF	NA	NA	15	TRBV5-1	TRBJ2-3
TGTGCCAGCAGTTTAAGGGCTGGGAACAATGAGCAGTTCTTC	CASSLRAGNNEQFF	few	NA	14	TRBV12-3/TRBV12-4	TRBJ2-1
TGCGCCAGCAGCGTGTGGCGGGAGACGGTTGAGCAGTTCTTC	CASSVWRETVEQFF	NA	TRBD2	14	TRBV5-1	TRBJ2-1
TGTGCCAGTCTTCCGTGGGCCTCGAACACCGGGGAGCTGTTTTTT	CASLPWASNTGELFF	NA	NA	15	TRBV27	TRBJ2-2
TGCGCCAGCAGCCGAGATTGGAACAATGAGCAGTTCTTC	CASSRDWNNEQFF	NA	NA	13	TRBV5-1	TRBJ2-1